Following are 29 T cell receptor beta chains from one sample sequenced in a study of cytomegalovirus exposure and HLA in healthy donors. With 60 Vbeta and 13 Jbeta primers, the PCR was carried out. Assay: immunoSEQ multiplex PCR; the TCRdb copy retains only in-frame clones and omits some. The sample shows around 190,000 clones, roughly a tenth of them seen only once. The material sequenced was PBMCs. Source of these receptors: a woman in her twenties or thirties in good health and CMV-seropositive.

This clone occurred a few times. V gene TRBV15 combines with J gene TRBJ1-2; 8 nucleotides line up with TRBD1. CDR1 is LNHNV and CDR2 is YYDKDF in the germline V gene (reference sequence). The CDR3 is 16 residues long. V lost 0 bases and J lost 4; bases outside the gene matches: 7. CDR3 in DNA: TGTGCCACCAGCAGAGATCGGGACAGGCTCCCCTATGGCTACACCTTC. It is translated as CATSRDRDRLPYGYTF.

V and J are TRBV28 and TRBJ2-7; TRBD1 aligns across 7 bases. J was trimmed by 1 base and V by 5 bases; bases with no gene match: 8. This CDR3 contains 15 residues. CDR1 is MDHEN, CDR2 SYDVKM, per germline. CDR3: CASSKPGRGSYEQYF. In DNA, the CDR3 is TGTGCCAGCAGTAAACCCGGCAGGGGGTCCTACGAGCAGTACTTC.

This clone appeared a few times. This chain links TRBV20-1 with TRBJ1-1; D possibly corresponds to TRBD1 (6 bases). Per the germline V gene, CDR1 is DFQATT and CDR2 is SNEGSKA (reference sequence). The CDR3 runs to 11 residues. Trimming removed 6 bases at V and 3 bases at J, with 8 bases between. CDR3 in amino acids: CSAPGDTEAFF. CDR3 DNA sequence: TGCAGTGCCCCAGGGGACACTGAAGCTTTCTTT.

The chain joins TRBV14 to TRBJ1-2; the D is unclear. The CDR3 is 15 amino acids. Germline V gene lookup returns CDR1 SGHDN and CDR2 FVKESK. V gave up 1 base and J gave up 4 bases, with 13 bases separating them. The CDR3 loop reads CASSQVSRPSYGYTF. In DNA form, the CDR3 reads TGTGCCAGCAGCCAAGTCTCCAGGCCCAGCTATGGCTACACCTTC.

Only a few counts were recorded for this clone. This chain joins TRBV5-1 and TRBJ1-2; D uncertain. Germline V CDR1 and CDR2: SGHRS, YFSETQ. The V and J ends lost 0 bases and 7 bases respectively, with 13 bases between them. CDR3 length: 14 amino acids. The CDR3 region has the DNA TGCGCCAGCAGCTTGGGATACGTCCGGGGTGGCTACACCTTC. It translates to CASSLGYVRGGYTF.

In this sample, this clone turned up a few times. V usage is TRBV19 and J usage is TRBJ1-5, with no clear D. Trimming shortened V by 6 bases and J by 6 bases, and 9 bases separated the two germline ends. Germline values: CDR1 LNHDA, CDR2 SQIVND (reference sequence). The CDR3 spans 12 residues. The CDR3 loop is CASSPTLQPQHF. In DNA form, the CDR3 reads TGTGCCAGTAGCCCTACCCTTCAGCCCCAGCATTTT.

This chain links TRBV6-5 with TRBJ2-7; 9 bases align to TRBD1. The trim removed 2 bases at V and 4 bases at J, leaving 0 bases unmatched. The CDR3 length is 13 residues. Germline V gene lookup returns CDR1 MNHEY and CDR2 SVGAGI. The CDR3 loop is CASSYGTGYEQYF. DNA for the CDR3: TGTGCCAGCAGTTACGGGACAGGGTACGAGCAGTACTTC.

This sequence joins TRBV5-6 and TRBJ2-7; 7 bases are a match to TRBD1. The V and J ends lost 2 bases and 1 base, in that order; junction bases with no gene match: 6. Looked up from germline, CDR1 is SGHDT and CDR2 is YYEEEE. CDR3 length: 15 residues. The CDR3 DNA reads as TGTGCCAGCAGCTTTTACAGGGGCCTATCCTACGAGCAGTACTTC. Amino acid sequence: CASSFYRGLSYEQYF.

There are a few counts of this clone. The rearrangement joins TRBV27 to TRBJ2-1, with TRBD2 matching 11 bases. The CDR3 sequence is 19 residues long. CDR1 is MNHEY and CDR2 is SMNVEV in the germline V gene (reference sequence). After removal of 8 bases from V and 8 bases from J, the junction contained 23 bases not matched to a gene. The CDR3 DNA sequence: TGTGCCAGCGTTCGGCGGGTAGCGGGAGGGCCCTTGTGGCTGGATGAGCAGTTCTTC. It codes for CASVRRVAGGPLWLDEQFF.

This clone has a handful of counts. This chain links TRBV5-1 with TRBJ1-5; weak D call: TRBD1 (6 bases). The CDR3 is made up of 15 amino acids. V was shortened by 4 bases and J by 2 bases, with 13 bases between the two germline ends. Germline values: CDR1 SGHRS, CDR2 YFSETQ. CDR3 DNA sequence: TGCGCCAGCAGCCCCGTAGGGGGAGGCAATCAGCCCCAGCATTTT. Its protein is CASSPVGGGNQPQHF.

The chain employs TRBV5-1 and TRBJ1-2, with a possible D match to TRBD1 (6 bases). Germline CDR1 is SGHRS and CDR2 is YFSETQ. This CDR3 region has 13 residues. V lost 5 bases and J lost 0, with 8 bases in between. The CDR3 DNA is TGCGCCAGCAGGGACAGCGCTAACTATGGCTACACCTTC. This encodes CASRDSANYGYTF. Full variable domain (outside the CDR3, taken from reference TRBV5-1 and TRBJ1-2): KAGVTQTPRYLIKTRGQQVTLSCSPISGHRSVSWYQQTPGQGLQFLFEYFSETQRNKGNFPGRFSGRQFSNSRSEMNVSTLELGDSALYLCASRDSANYGYTFGSGTRLTVV.

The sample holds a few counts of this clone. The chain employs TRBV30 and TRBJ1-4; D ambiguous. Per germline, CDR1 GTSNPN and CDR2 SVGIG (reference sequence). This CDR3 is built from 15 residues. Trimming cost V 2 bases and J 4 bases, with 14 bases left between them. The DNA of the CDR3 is TGTGCCTGGAGTCGCTGGAGTGAAAATAATGAAAAACTGTTTTTT. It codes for CAWSRWSENNEKLFF.

The CDR3 nucleotides read TGCGCCAGCAGCCAAGATCCCGCGGGACTAGCGGGATACAATGAGCAGTTCTTC. It translates to CASSQDPAGLAGYNEQFF. The genes are TRBV4-1 and TRBJ2-1; 13 bases agree with TRBD2. V shed 0 bases, J shed 4 bases, and the junction held 6 bases outside the gene matches. The germline V gene has CDR1 MGHRA and CDR2 YSYEKL. The length of the CDR3 is 18 residues.

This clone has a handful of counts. In DNA form, the CDR3 reads TGTGCCAGCCGCCCGGGGGGGAGCTATGGCTACACCTTC. Its protein is CASRPGGSYGYTF. This chain links TRBV19 with TRBJ1-2; weak D call: TRBD1 (5 bases). Trimming took 9 bases from V and 4 from J, leaving 15 bases between them. The CDR3 covers 13 residues. Germline CDR1 is LNHDA and CDR2 is SQIVND (reference sequence).

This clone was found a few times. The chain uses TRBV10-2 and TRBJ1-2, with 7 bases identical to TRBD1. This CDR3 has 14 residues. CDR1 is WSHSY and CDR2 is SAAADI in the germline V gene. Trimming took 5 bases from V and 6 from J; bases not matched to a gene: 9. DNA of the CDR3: TGCGCCAGCAGTCTAAGACAGGGCACGGATGGCTACACCTTC. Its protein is CASSLRQGTDGYTF.

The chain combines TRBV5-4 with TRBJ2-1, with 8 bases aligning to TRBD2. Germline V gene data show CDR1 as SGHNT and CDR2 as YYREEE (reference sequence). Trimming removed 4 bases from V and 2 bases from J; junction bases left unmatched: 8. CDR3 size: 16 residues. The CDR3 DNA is TGTGCCAGCAGCCGGGGGGGACTAGACACCTACAATGAGCAGTTCTTC. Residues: CASSRGGLDTYNEQFF.

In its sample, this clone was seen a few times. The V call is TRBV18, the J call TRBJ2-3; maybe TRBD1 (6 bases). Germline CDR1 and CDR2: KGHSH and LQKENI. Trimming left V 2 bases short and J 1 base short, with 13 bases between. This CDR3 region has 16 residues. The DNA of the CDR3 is TGTGCCAGCTCACCATTCCCGGGACACCGCACAGATACGCAGTATTTT. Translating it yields CASSPFPGHRTDTQYF. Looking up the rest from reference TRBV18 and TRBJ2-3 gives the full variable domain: NAGVMQNPRHLVRRRGQEARLRCSPMKGHSHVYWYRQLPEEGLKFMVYLQKENIIDESGMPKERFSAEFPKEGPSILRIQQVVRGDSAAYFCASSPFPGHRTDTQYFGPGTRLTVL.

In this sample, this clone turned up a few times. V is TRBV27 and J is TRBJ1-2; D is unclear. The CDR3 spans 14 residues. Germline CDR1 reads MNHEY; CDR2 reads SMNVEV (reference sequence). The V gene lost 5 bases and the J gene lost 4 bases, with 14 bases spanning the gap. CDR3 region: CASSPALTVYGYTF. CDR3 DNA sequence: TGTGCCAGCAGTCCTGCCTTAACAGTCTATGGCTACACCTTC.

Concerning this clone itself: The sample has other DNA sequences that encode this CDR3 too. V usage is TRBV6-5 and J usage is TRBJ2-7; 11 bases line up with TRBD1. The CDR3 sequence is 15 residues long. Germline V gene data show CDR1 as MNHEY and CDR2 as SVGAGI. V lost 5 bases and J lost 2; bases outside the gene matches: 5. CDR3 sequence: CASSPGQGATYEQYF. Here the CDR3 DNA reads TGTGCCAGCAGTCCCGGACAGGGGGCAACCTACGAGCAGTACTTC.

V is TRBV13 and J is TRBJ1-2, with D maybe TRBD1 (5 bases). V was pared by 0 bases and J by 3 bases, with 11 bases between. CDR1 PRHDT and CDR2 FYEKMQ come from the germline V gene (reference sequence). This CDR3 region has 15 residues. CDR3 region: CASSLGREGDYGYTF. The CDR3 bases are TGTGCCAGCAGCTTAGGACGTGAAGGGGACTATGGCTACACCTTC.

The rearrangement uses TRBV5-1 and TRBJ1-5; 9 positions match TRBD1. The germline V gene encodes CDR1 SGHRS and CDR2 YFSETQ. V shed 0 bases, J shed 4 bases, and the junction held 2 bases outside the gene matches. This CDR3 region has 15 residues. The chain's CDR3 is CASSLEGTGNQPQHF. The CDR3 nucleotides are TGCGCCAGCAGCTTGGAAGGGACAGGGAATCAGCCCCAGCATTTT.

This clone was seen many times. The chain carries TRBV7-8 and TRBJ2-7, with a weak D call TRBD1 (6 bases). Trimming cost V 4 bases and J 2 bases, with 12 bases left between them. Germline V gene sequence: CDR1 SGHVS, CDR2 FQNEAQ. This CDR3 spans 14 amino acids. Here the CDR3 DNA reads TGTGCCAGCAGCTCAACAGGGTCTCCCTACGAGCAGTACTTC. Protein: CASSSTGSPYEQYF.

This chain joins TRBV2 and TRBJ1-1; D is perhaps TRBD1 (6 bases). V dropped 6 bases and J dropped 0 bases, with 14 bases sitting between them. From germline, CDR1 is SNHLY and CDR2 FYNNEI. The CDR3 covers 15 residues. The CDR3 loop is CASRGDILMNTEAFF. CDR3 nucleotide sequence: TGTGCCAGCAGGGGGGACATATTGATGAACACTGAAGCTTTCTTT.

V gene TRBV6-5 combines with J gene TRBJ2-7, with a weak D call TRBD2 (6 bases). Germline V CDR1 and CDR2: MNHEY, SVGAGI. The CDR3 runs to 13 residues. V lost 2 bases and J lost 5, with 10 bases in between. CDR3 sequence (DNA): TGTGCCAGCAGTTACACGGGAGTCGACGAGCAGTACTTC. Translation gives CASSYTGVDEQYF.

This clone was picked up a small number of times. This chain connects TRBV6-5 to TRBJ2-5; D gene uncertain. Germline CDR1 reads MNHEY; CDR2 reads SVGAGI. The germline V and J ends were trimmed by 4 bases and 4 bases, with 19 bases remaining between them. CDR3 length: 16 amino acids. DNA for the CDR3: TGTGCCAGCAGTTGCCCTCCGGCGGTTCTCGGAGAGACCCAGTACTTC. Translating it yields CASSCPPAVLGETQYF.

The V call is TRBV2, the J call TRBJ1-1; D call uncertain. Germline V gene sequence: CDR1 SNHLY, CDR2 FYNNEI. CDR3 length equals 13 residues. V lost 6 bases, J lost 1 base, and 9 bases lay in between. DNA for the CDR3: TGTGCCAGCAGGGGCCCATCGAACACTGAAGCTTTCTTT. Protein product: CASRGPSNTEAFF.

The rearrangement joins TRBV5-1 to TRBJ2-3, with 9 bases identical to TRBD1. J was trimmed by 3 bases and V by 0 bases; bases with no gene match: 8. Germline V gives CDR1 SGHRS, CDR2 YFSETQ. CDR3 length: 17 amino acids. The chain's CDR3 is CASSLGPGTGITDTQYF. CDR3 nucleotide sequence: TGCGCCAGCAGCTTGGGGCCCGGGACAGGGATAACAGATACGCAGTATTTT.

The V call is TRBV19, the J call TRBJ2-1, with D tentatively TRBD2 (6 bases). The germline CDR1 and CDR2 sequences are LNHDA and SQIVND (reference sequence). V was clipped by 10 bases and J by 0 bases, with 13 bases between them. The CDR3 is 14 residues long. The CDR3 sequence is CATRGIGSYNEQFF. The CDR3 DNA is TGTGCCACTCGGGGGATCGGCTCCTACAATGAGCAGTTCTTC. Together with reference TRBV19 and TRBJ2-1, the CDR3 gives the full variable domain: DGGITQSPKYLFRKEGQNVTLSCEQNLNHDAMYWYRQDPGQGLRLIYYSQIVNDFQKGDIAEGYSVSREKKESFPLTVTSAQKNPTAFYLCATRGIGSYNEQFFGPGTRLTVL.

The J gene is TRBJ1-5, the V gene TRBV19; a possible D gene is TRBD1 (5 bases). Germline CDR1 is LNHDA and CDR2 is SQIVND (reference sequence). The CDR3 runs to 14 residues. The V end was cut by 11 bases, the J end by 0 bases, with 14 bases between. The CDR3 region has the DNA TGTGCCTCAAAGGACACCGTTAGCAATCAGCCCCAGCATTTT. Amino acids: CASKDTVSNQPQHF.